This T cell receptor beta chain derives from a study of blood T cells in healthy people across ages. Study findings and constraints: TCR beta diversity tracked closely with naive T cell percentage. TCR beta diversity per million T cells fell roughly linearly with age. Donors of long life had a larger count of naive CD4+ cells and greater diversity than aged donors.

CDR3 length: 15 amino acids. Looked up from germline, CDR1 is SQVTM and CDR2 is ANQGSEA. J gave up 2 bases and V 5 bases, and 12 bases lay outside the gene matches. To note about this clonotype: Its target is unknown.

Total RNA, at least 5 micrograms per sample, came from PBMCs. Using a J-beta primer mix together with a sample-barcoded 5' primer, a second PCR was run for roughly 6 to 12 cycles. Each CDR3 protein is one row after TCRdb ran MiXCR on the 5' RACE reads. Among over a million distinct CDR3 sequences listed, 45% to 70% were seen once. This TCR came from a young man in good health. Sequencing was performed on blood. The chain joins TRBV29-1 to TRBJ2-7; 7 bases fit TRBD2. The CDR3 loop reads CSVSPGEGVPYEQYF. The DNA for the CDR3 is TGCAGCGTTTCTCCGGGGGAGGGCGTTCCCTACGAGCAGTACTTC.